This TCR beta chain was found in a study of cytomegalovirus exposure and HLA in healthy donors. TCRdb's copy holds only in-frame clones and misses some; the assay was immunoSEQ multiplex PCR. The data hold 120,000 to 150,000 clones, with approximately 89% observed a single time. This CDR3 is 16 amino acids long. CDR1 MNHNY and CDR2 SVGAGI come from the germline V gene (reference sequence). The J segment lost 3 bases and the V segment lost 5 bases, leaving 9 bases of the junction unmatched. This clone was detected once. Sequenced material: PBMCs. The clonotype was recovered from a man aged 18 to 30 in good health and CMV-seronegative. The J gene is TRBJ2-7, the V gene TRBV6-6; 11 bases are shared with TRBD2. The CDR3 DNA sequence: TGTGCCAGCAGTGCCGGACTAGCGGGCGCTTTCTACGAGCAGTACGTC. It is translated as CASSAGLAGAFYEQYV.